Presented here are 29 T cell receptor beta chains from one specimen sequenced in a study of cytomegalovirus exposure and HLA in healthy donors. The PCR used 60 Vbeta and 13 Jbeta primers. Profiled with immunoSEQ multiplex PCR; TCRdb holds only in-frame clones, not every one. The repertoire has under 140,000 clones, around 80% of them found once; the top ten carry 5% to 7.5%. The sequencing input was PBMCs. The receptor set was obtained from a man aged 25-45 years in good health and CMV-seropositive.

This chain links TRBV4-2 with TRBJ1-2; D is perhaps TRBD1 (5 bases). CDR3 length: 14 residues. V was trimmed by 0 bases and J by 8 bases, leaving 13 bases between them. Germline V gene lookup returns CDR1 LGHNA and CDR2 YNFKEQ. The CDR3 nucleotides read TGTGCCAGCAGCCAAGATGGGGGGGGAAGAGGCTACACCTTC. This codes for CASSQDGGGRGYTF.

The V call is TRBV7-3, the J call TRBJ1-4; D perhaps matches TRBD1 (6 bases). The CDR3 has 16 amino acids. The germline V gene has CDR1 SGHTA and CDR2 FQGTGA. Trimming left V 5 bases short and J 6 bases short, with 19 bases between. The CDR3 bases are TGTGCCAGCAGCCCAGGGTTGGGGGGGCTGGATGAAAAACTGTTTTTT. Translated: CASSPGLGGLDEKLFF.

The rearrangement uses TRBV4-1 and TRBJ2-5; 11 bases are a match to TRBD2. From germline, CDR1 is MGHRA and CDR2 YSYEKL. V shed 2 bases, J shed 5 bases, and the junction held 10 bases outside the gene matches. The CDR3 loop spans 17 amino acids. The CDR3 is CASSQYGTSGGGETQYF. The CDR3 nucleotides read TGCGCCAGCAGCCAATACGGCACTAGCGGGGGTGGGGAGACCCAGTACTTC.

V and J are TRBV4-2 and TRBJ2-3; D call uncertain. V shed 5 bases and J shed 6 bases, with 9 bases lying between them. This CDR3 region has 12 residues. Germline CDR1 is LGHNA and CDR2 is YNFKEQ. Here the CDR3 DNA reads TGTGCCAGCAGCTTGGGCGCGGATACGCAGTATTTT. It specifies CASSLGADTQYF.

The chain carries TRBV28 and TRBJ1-1; the D is unclear. Per germline, CDR1 MDHEN and CDR2 SYDVKM. CDR3 length: 14 residues. Trimming left V 2 bases short and J 1 base short, with 8 bases between. CDR3 coding DNA: TGTGCCAGCAGTTTACCTACAGAGAACACTGAAGCTTTCTTT. Residues: CASSLPTENTEAFF.

This chain links TRBV5-1 with TRBJ2-3; TRBD2 aligns across 8 bases. CDR1 is SGHRS and CDR2 is YFSETQ in the germline V gene. The CDR3 length is 16 residues. V was pared by 0 bases and J by 5 bases, with 8 bases of the junction left unmatched. The CDR3 nucleotides read TGCGCCAGCAGCTTGGAGGCTAGCGGGCTGGGAGATACGCAGTATTTT. Protein sequence: CASSLEASGLGDTQYF.

The gene calls are TRBV10-3 and TRBJ2-2, with 8 bases identical to TRBD1. Per germline, CDR1 ENHRY and CDR2 SYGVKD. This CDR3 comprises 14 residues. After removal of 3 bases from V and 4 bases from J, the junction contained 1 base not matched to a gene. This chain's CDR3 is CAISDRGPTGELFF. The CDR3 DNA sequence: TGTGCCATCAGTGACAGGGGGCCCACCGGGGAGCTGTTTTTT.

The chain combines TRBV27 with TRBJ1-1; no firm D call. This CDR3 is built from 15 residues. V was clipped by 0 bases and J by 0 bases, with 8 bases between them. CDR1 is MNHEY, CDR2 SMNVEV, per germline (reference sequence). The DNA for the CDR3 is TGTGCCAGCAGTTTATCGTACACGTTGAACACTGAAGCTTTCTTT. It yields the protein CASSLSYTLNTEAFF.

The chain is built from TRBV27 and TRBJ2-1; the D is unclear. This CDR3 comprises 11 residues. V dropped 3 bases and J dropped 9 bases, with 6 bases sitting between them. Per germline, CDR1 MNHEY and CDR2 SMNVEV (reference sequence). CDR3 protein: CASSFLGEQFF. CDR3 DNA sequence: TGTGCCAGCAGTTTCCTAGGTGAGCAGTTCTTC.

About this clone: The junction does not match germline at one end; this may be a read error. This same CDR3 is encoded by further DNA sequences in the sample. The J gene is TRBJ2-7, the V gene TRBV6-1; 7 bases match TRBD2. Per germline, CDR1 MNHNS and CDR2 SASEGT. The CDR3 covers 15 residues. The chain's CDR3 is CASRMGLAVIYEQYF. The CDR3 region has the DNA TGTGCTAGCAGGATGGGTCTAGCGGTAATCTACGAGCAGTACTTC.

V gene TRBV7-3 combines with J gene TRBJ1-6, with no clear D. Germline V gives CDR1 SGHTA, CDR2 FQGTGA. Trimming stripped 2 bases from V and 7 bases from J, with 6 bases between. CDR3 length equals 13 residues. CDR3 loop: CASSLDTNSPLHF. As DNA, the CDR3 is TGTGCCAGCAGCTTAGATACAAATTCACCCCTCCACTTT.

The chain combines TRBV19 with TRBJ1-2; 11 bases are shared with TRBD1. V shed 7 bases, J shed 1 base, and the junction held 5 bases outside the gene matches. Germline CDR1 is LNHDA and CDR2 is SQIVND (reference sequence). The length of the CDR3 is 15 residues. CDR3 in DNA: TGTGCCAGTACCTGGACAGGGGGCGATAACTATGGCTACACCTTC. Translated, it gives CASTWTGGDNYGYTF.

The chain carries TRBV11-2 and TRBJ2-1; 10 bases are a match to TRBD2. Germline V gene data show CDR1 as SGHAT and CDR2 as FQNNGV. The CDR3 spans 16 residues. The V segment lost 2 bases and the J segment 4 bases; nucleotides outside the gene matches: 5. In DNA, the CDR3 is TGTGCCAGCAGCTTAAGCGGGGGGGCCTGGTACAATGAGCAGTTCTTC. Translated, it gives CASSLSGGAWYNEQFF.

This chain joins TRBV6-5 and TRBJ1-2; 7 bases line up with TRBD1. Looked up from germline, CDR1 is MNHEY and CDR2 is SVGAGI. The CDR3 is 12 residues long. Trimming took 7 bases from V and 8 from J; bases not matched to a gene: 7. This chain's CDR3 is CASTTGDKGYTF. Written as DNA, the CDR3 is TGTGCCAGCACTACAGGGGACAAGGGCTACACCTTC.

This chain uses TRBV2 with TRBJ2-6; D perhaps matches TRBD1 (6 bases). Germline-derived CDR1 and CDR2 are SNHLY and FYNNEI. The CDR3 spans 13 residues. V was clipped by 5 bases and J by 4 bases, with 6 bases between them. CDR3 amino acids: CASSTGGANVLTF. In nucleotides, the CDR3 is TGTGCCAGCAGTACAGGGGGGGCCAACGTCCTGACTTTC.

J is TRBJ1-2 and V is TRBV7-5; TRBD1, the table's D call, was not compared with the DNA. TRBV7-5 is given as a pseudogene. The CDR3 runs 17 residues. In DNA form, the CDR3 reads TGTGTCAGAAGCTCAACCCTTGGAGGGGGCGGCAACTATGGCTACACCTTC. As protein: CVRSSTLGGGGNYGYTF.

The sample holds a few counts of this clone. The rearrangement links TRBV19 to TRBJ1-1; D not resolved. This CDR3 spans 13 amino acids. The V end lost 0 bases, the J end lost 12 bases, and 14 bases lay between the germline ends. CDR1 is LNHDA and CDR2 is SQIVND in the germline V gene (reference sequence). As DNA, the CDR3 is TGTGCCAGTAGTATAGATCCCCGCCGCGGGACTTTCTTT. It specifies CASSIDPRRGTFF.

The genes are TRBV5-1 and TRBJ2-6, with D possibly TRBD1 on 6 matching bases. V gave up 5 bases and J gave up 4 bases, with 16 bases separating them. Germline values: CDR1 SGHRS, CDR2 YFSETQ. The length of the CDR3 is 16 residues. CDR3 coding DNA: TGCGCCAGCAGTTTCAGGGGCCGTTCCGGGGCCAACGTCCTGACTTTC. Protein sequence: CASSFRGRSGANVLTF.

As DNA, the CDR3 is TGTGCCAGCAGGGGGGACAGTTCCTACGAGCAGTACTTC. Translating it yields CASRGDSSYEQYF. This rearrangement joins TRBV6-5 to TRBJ2-7, with 7 bases matching TRBD1. V was clipped by 6 bases and J by 1 base; unmatched bases: 3. Germline CDR1 reads MNHEY; CDR2 reads SVGAGI. The CDR3 spans 13 residues.

The genes are TRBV6-1 and TRBJ1-1; TRBD1 matches at 8 bases. Trimming at V came to 6 bases and at J to 3 bases, leaving 3 bases not matched to a gene. CDR1 and CDR2 from the germline V gene are MNHNS and SASEGT. This CDR3 is built from 13 residues. CDR3 amino acids: CASRQQGDTEAFF. The CDR3 DNA sequence: TGTGCCAGCAGACAACAGGGGGACACTGAAGCTTTCTTT.

J is TRBJ2-1 and V is TRBV5-6, with 9 bases matching TRBD2. The CDR3 runs 13 residues. The junction had 8 bases not matched to a gene; V was cut back by 1 base and J by 15 bases. Germline CDR1 SGHDT, CDR2 YYEEEE. Written as DNA, the CDR3 is TGTGCCAGCAGCTTGTATTTGCGGGGGGGCCTGTTCTTC. It yields the protein CASSLYLRGGLFF.

The table lists this clone with a few counts. Its ends do not fully match the called genes, so a read error is possible. This chain joins TRBV7-9 and TRBJ1-1; tentatively, D is TRBD1 (6 bases). Germline loops: CDR1 SEHNR, CDR2 FQNEAQ (reference sequence). The CDR3 runs to 16 residues. Written as DNA, the CDR3 is TGTTCCAGCAGCCCTCCGGGGGGGGGCTCGGGCACTGAAGCTTTCTTT. Translated: CSSSPPGGGSGTEAFF.

The chain has TRBV10-2 and TRBJ1-5; tentatively, D is TRBD1 (5 bases). The V gene's germline CDR1 is WSHSY and CDR2 SAAADI. V gave up 2 bases and J gave up 6 bases, with 8 bases separating them. The CDR3 totals 13 residues. This chain's CDR3 is CASSEGQGQPQHF. The CDR3 coding sequence is TGCGCCAGCAGTGAGGGGCAGGGTCAGCCCCAGCATTTT.

The chain is built from TRBV30 and TRBJ2-5, with D possibly matching TRBD2 (6 bases). Germline assignment: CDR1 GTSNPN and CDR2 SVGIG (reference sequence). Deletions cut 6 bases from V and 1 base from J, with 21 bases between. CDR3 size: 16 residues. CDR3 region: CACSHWGTGSQETQYF. The CDR3 DNA reads as TGTGCCTGTTCACATTGGGGGACCGGGAGCCAAGAGACCCAGTACTTC.

This clone showed up just once. V is TRBV10-3 and J is TRBJ1-3, with 10 bases lining up with TRBD1. The CDR3 is 16 amino acids. Germline CDR1 reads ENHRY; CDR2 reads SYGVKD. Unmatched junction bases numbered 11, after V lost 7 bases and J lost 5 bases. CDR3 bases: TGTGCCATCAACAGCCGGGACAGGGGTGCGAGAAACACCATATATTTT. Protein product: CAINSRDRGARNTIYF.

The chain recombines TRBV7-3 with TRBJ2-5, with 8 bases fitting TRBD1. The CDR3 contains 14 residues. Germline V CDR1 and CDR2: SGHTA, FQGTGA. V gave up 5 bases and J gave up 5 bases; unmatched junction bases: 7. CDR3 coding DNA: TGTGCCAGCAGCCCAGGGGGCGGGTACGAGACCCAGTACTTC. It encodes CASSPGGGYETQYF.

The V gene is TRBV2, the J gene TRBJ1-1; TRBD1 might be the D (5 bases). V lost 6 bases, J lost 2 bases, and 13 bases lay in between. The CDR3 consists of 14 residues. Germline V gives CDR1 SNHLY, CDR2 FYNNEI. CDR3 loop: CASSQTDFNTEAFF. The CDR3 region has the DNA TGTGCCAGCAGCCAGACAGATTTCAACACTGAAGCTTTCTTT.

The CDR3 region is CASSKMGWLAAQETQYF. CDR3 DNA sequence: TGTGCCAGTAGTAAGATGGGCTGGCTAGCGGCCCAAGAGACCCAGTACTTC. The rearrangement uses TRBV19 and TRBJ2-5; 7 nucleotides agree with TRBD2. The CDR3 loop spans 17 amino acids. Trimming took 4 bases from V and 1 from J; bases not matched to a gene: 12. Germline lookup yields CDR1 LNHDA and CDR2 SQIVND (reference sequence).

The chain uses TRBV7-8 and TRBJ2-7; tentatively, D is TRBD2 (7 bases). Germline CDR1 is SGHVS and CDR2 is FQNEAQ. The V end lost 6 bases, the J end lost 5 bases, and 14 bases lay between the germline ends. The length of the CDR3 is 13 residues. The CDR3: CASRGGLVNEQYF. CDR3 coding DNA: TGTGCCAGCAGGGGGGGGCTCGTCAACGAGCAGTACTTC.